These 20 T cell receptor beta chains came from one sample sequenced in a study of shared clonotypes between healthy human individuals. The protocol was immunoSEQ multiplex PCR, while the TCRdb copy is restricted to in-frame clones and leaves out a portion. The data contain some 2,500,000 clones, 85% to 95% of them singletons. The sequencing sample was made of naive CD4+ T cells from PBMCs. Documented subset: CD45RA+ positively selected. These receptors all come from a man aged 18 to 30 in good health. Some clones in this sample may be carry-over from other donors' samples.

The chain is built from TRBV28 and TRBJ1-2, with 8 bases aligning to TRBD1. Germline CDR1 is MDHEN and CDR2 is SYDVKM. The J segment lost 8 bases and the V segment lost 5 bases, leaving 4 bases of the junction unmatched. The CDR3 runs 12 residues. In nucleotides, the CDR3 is TGTGCCAGCAGTGACACAGGGGGAGGCTACACCTTC. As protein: CASSDTGGGYTF.

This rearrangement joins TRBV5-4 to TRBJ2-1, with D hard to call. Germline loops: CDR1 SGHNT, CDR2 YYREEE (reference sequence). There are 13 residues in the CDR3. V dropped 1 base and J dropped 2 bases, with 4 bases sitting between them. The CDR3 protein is CASSLRTYNEQFF. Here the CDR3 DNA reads TGTGCCAGCAGCTTGAGGACCTACAATGAGCAGTTCTTC.

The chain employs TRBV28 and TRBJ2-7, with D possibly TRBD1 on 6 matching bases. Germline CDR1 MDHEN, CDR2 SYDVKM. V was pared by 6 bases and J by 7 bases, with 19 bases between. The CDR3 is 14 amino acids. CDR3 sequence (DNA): TGTGCCAGCAGCCCTTCCGGGACACCACGTGAGCAGTACTTC. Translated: CASSPSGTPREQYF. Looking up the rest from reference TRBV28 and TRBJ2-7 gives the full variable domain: DVKVTQSSRYLVKRTGEKVFLECVQDMDHENMFWYRQDPGLGLRLIYFSYDVKMKEKGDIPEGYSVSREKKERFSLILESASTNQTSMYLCASSPSGTPREQYFGPGTRLTVT.

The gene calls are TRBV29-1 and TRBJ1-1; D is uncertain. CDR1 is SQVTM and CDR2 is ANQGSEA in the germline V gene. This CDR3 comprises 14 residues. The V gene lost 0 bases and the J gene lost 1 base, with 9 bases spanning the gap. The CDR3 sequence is CSVEDSAENTEAFF. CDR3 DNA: TGCAGCGTTGAAGATTCGGCAGAGAACACTGAAGCTTTCTTT. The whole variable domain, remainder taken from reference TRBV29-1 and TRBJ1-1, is SAVISQKPSRDICQRGTSLTIQCQVDSQVTMMFWYRQQPGQSLTLIATANQGSEATYESGFVIDKFPISRPNLTFSTLTVSNMSPEDSSIYLCSVEDSAENTEAFFGQGTRLTVV.

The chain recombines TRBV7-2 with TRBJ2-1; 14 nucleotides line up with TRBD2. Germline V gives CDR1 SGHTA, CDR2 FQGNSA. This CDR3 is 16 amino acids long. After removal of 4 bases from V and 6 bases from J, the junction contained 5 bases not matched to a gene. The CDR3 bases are TGTGCCAGCAGCTCCCCGGGACTAGCGGGAGCCAATGAGCAGTTCTTC. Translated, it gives CASSSPGLAGANEQFF.

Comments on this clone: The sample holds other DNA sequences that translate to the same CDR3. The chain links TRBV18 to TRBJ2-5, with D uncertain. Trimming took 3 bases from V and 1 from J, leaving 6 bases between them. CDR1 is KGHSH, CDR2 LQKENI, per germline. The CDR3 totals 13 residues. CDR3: CASSPPGQETQYF. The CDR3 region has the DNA TGTGCCAGCTCACCCCCTGGCCAAGAGACCCAGTACTTC.

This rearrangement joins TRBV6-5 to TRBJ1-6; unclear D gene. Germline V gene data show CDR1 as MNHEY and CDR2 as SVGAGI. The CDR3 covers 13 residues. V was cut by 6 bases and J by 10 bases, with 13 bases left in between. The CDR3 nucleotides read TGTGCCAGCAGGAGCCCAGGATACTCACCCCTCCACTTT. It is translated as CASRSPGYSPLHF.

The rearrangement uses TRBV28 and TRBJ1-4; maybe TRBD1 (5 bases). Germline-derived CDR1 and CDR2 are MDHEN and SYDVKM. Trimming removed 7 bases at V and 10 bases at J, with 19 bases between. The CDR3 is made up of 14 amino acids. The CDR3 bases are TGTGCCAGCATCACCCGGACCCGGGGCGGAAAACTGTTTTTT. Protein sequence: CASITRTRGGKLFF. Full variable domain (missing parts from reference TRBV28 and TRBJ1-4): DVKVTQSSRYLVKRTGEKVFLECVQDMDHENMFWYRQDPGLGLRLIYFSYDVKMKEKGDIPEGYSVSREKKERFSLILESASTNQTSMYLCASITRTRGGKLFFGSGTQLSVL.

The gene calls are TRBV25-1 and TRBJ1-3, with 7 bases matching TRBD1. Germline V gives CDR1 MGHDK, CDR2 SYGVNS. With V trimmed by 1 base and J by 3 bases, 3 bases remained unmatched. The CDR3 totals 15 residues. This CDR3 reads CASSESGGGGNTIYF. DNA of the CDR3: TGTGCCAGCAGTGAATCAGGGGGAGGTGGAAACACCATATATTTT.

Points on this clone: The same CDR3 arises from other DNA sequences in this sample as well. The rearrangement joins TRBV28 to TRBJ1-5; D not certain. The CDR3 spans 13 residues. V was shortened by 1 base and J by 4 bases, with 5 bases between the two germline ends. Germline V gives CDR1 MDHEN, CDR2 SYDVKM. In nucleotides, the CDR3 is TGTGCCAGCAGTTTATCGGGGAATCAGCCCCAGCATTTT. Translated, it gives CASSLSGNQPQHF.

The CDR3 DNA reads TGTGCCAGCAGCTTCCGGGGCGCCAGCTCTGGAAACACCATATATTTT. It yields the protein CASSFRGASSGNTIYF. The chain employs TRBV5-4 and TRBJ1-3; perhaps TRBD1 as D (5 bases). V lost 2 bases, J lost 0 bases, and 12 bases lay in between. Germline CDR1 and CDR2: SGHNT and YYREEE (reference sequence). The CDR3 runs 16 residues.

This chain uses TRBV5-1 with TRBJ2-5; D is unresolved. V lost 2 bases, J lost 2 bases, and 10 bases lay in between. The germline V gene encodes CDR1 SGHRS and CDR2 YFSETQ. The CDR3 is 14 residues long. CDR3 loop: CASSFYLGQETQYF. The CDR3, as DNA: TGCGCCAGCAGCTTCTATTTGGGGCAAGAGACCCAGTACTTC.

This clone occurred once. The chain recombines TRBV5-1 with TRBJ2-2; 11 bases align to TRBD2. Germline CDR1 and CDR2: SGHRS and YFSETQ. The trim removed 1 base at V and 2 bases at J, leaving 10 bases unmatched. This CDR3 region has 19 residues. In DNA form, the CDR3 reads TGCGCCAGCAGCTTGTTTAGCCGCGGGACTAGCGGTAACACCGGGGAGCTGTTTTTT. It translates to CASSLFSRGTSGNTGELFF.

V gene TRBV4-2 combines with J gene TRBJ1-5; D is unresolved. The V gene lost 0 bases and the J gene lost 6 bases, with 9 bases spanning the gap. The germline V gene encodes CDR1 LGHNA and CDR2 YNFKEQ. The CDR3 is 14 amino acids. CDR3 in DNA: TGTGCCAGCAGCCAAGATCGGGCAGGTCAGCCCCAGCATTTT. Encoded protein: CASSQDRAGQPQHF.

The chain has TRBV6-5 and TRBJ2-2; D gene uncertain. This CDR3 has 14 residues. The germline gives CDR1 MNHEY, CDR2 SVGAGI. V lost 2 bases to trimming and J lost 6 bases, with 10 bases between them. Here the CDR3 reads CASSYGERAGELFF. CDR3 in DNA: TGTGCCAGCAGTTACGGGGAAAGAGCCGGGGAGCTGTTTTTT.

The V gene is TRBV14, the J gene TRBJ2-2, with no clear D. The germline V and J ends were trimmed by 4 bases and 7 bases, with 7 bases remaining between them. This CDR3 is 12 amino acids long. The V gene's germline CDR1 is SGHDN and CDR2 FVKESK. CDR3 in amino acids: CASSRRVGELFF. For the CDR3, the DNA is TGTGCCAGCAGCCGTAGGGTCGGGGAGCTGTTTTTT.

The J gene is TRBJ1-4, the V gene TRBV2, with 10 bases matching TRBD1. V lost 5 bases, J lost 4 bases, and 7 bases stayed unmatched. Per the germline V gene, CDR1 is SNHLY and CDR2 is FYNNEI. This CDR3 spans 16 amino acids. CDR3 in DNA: TGTGCCAGCAGTCCCATGGGGACAGGGGTTAATGAAAAACTGTTTTTT. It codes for CASSPMGTGVNEKLFF.

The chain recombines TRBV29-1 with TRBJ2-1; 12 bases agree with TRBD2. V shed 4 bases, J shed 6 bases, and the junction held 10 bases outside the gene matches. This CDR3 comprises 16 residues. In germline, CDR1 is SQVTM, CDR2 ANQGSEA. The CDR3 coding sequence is TGCAGCGTTGGGCCTAGCGGGAGGGCCTTAATCAATGAGCAGTTCTTC. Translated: CSVGPSGRALINEQFF.

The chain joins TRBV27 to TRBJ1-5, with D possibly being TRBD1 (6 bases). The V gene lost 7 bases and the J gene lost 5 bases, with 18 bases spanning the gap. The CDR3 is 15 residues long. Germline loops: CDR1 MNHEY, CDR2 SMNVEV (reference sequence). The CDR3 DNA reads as TGTGCCAGCAAACTGTCACAGGGAAGGGATCAGCCCCAGCATTTT. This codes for CASKLSQGRDQPQHF.

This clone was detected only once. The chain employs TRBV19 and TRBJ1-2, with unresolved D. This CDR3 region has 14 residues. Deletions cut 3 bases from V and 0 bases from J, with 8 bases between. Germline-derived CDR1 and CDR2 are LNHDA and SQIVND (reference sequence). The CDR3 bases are TGTGCCAGTAGTATCTTGTTAGCTAACTATGGCTACACCTTC. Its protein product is CASSILLANYGYTF.